This entry lists 31 T cell receptor beta chains sequenced from one sample in a study of blood T cell repertoires in COVID-19 (TCRdb year 2020). The protocol used for the library was the immunoSEQ multiplex PCR assay. The source is immuneACCESS, and TCRdb retained only in-frame sequences with V and J called. Part of the clones is not carried over; for the studies checked, unresolved V genes explain less than half of this, and the remainder is unexplained. The sample table records hundreds of thousands of clones; roughly nine tenths of these occur just once. The top ten clonotypes cover around 1.1% of the sample. The material sequenced was PBMCs or T cells enriched from blood (not recorded which). Receptor source: a man aged 25-45 years who had recovered from COVID-19.

The chain employs TRBV28 and TRBJ1-4; tentative D call: TRBD1 (5 bases). The CDR3 is 15 residues long. In germline, CDR1 is MDHEN, CDR2 SYDVKM. V was shortened by 4 bases and J by 6 bases, with 15 bases between the two germline ends. The CDR3 here is CASSSTGLRHEKLFF. The DNA for the CDR3 is TGTGCCAGCAGTTCAACAGGCCTGCGTCATGAAAAACTGTTTTTT.

The chain couples TRBV30 to TRBJ2-1; no clear D. There are 12 residues in the CDR3. The ends were cut back, 2 bases at V and 7 bases at J, with 9 bases in the middle. Germline CDR1 reads GTSNPN; CDR2 reads SVGIG (reference sequence). The CDR3 region has the DNA TGTGCCTGGAGTACGACTCAAAATGAGCAGTTCTTC. Its translation is CAWSTTQNEQFF.

The V call is TRBV11-2, the J call TRBJ2-1; the match to TRBD1 covers 7 bases. Germline V gene data show CDR1 as SGHAT and CDR2 as FQNNGV. The CDR3 is made up of 12 amino acids. Germline trimming cut 5 bases from V and 8 bases from J; bases unmatched to any gene: 3. The chain's CDR3 is CASSPGTDEQFF. CDR3 DNA: TGTGCCAGCAGCCCGGGGACAGATGAGCAGTTCTTC.

V gene TRBV11-2 combines with J gene TRBJ1-1, with a weak D call TRBD1 (5 bases). Germline CDR1 SGHAT, CDR2 FQNNGV. This CDR3 comprises 13 residues. V was cut by 0 bases and J by 7 bases, with 9 bases left in between. The CDR3 nucleotides read TGTGCCAGCAGCTTAGAATTCACAGGTGAAGCTTTCTTT. Amino acids: CASSLEFTGEAFF.

This chain joins TRBV5-4 and TRBJ2-4; 7 nucleotides match TRBD1. The CDR3 totals 14 residues. Unmatched junction bases numbered 7, after V lost 4 bases and J lost 6 bases. From germline, CDR1 is SGHNT and CDR2 YYREEE (reference sequence). CDR3 nucleotides: TGTGCCAGCAGCCACGGGACAGAGTTAAACATTCAGTACTTC. Its translation is CASSHGTELNIQYF.

The chain couples TRBV29-1 to TRBJ2-7; 9 bases match TRBD2. The length of the CDR3 is 15 residues. Germline CDR1 SQVTM, CDR2 ANQGSEA. The V segment lost 1 base and the J segment 3 bases; nucleotides outside the gene matches: 7. This CDR3 reads CSVEGTLTSGYEQYF. The CDR3 nucleotides are TGCAGCGTTGAAGGGACATTGACTAGCGGCTACGAGCAGTACTTC.

This clone has just a few counts. The chain links TRBV4-1 to TRBJ2-7, with D uncertain. The CDR3 is 14 amino acids. CDR1 MGHRA and CDR2 YSYEKL come from the germline V gene. V shed 4 bases and J shed 2 bases, with 12 bases lying between them. CDR3 nucleotide sequence: TGCGCCAGCAGCCCGGCTAGTGAGCCCTACGAGCAGTACTTC. Translated: CASSPASEPYEQYF.

The rearrangement links TRBV5-1 to TRBJ1-1, with a possible D match to TRBD1 (5 bases). The CDR3 loop spans 15 amino acids. CDR1 and CDR2 (germline): SGHRS, YFSETQ. V was trimmed by 3 bases and J by 7 bases, leaving 19 bases between them. CDR3 in amino acids: CASSSDGQGADEAFF. In DNA form, the CDR3 reads TGCGCCAGCAGCTCAGATGGCCAAGGGGCCGATGAAGCTTTCTTT.

J is TRBJ1-3 and V is TRBV6-1; the match to TRBD1 covers 8 bases. The CDR3 spans 14 residues. From germline, CDR1 is MNHNS and CDR2 SASEGT. The V segment lost 2 bases and the J segment 4 bases; nucleotides outside the gene matches: 1. This CDR3 is CASSESGGGNTIYF. Here the CDR3 DNA reads TGTGCCAGCAGTGAATCAGGGGGCGGAAACACCATATATTTT.

The chain uses TRBV7-3 and TRBJ2-7; the D gene is possibly TRBD2 (6 bases). Germline V gene lookup returns CDR1 SGHTA and CDR2 FQGTGA. This CDR3 is built from 15 residues. Trimming left V 2 bases short and J 0 bases short, with 11 bases between. The CDR3 bases are TGTGCCAGCAGCTTAGAGAGCGGGCCCTCCTACGAGCAGTACTTC. Translation: CASSLESGPSYEQYF. The full variable domain, its missing parts supplied by reference TRBV7-3 and TRBJ2-7, is GAGVSQTPSNKVTEKGKYVELRCDPISGHTALYWYRQSLGQGPEFLIYFQGTGAADDSGLPNDRFFAVRPEGSVSTLKIQRTERGDSAVYLCASSLESGPSYEQYFGPGTRLTVT.

About this clone itself: The conserved phenylalanine or tryptophan normally closing the CDR3 is absent here, so this likely arose from a read error. The limits of the CDR3 on the DNA are not certain, so only TCRdb's listed CDR3 is given. The chain joins TRBV29-1 to TRBJ1-1. CDR1 is SQVTM and CDR2 is ANQGSEA in the germline V gene. The CDR3 contains 10 residues when both ends are counted. CDR3 amino acids: CSVEGLRPLL.

This clone was observed once. The sample carries other DNA sequences with the same CDR3. The J gene is TRBJ2-1, the V gene TRBV4-1; 14 positions agree with TRBD2. The V gene end was trimmed by 3 bases and the J gene end by 4 bases; junction bases not matched to a gene: 2. Germline V gene lookup returns CDR1 MGHRA and CDR2 YSYEKL. The CDR3 extends over 16 amino acids. CDR3 region: CASSQGLAGVYNEQFF. Written as DNA, the CDR3 is TGCGCCAGCAGCCAGGGACTAGCGGGAGTTTACAATGAGCAGTTCTTC.

The chain couples TRBV28 to TRBJ2-7; the match to TRBD1 covers 10 bases. The germline CDR1 and CDR2 sequences are MDHEN and SYDVKM. The CDR3 is 15 residues long. J gave up 5 bases and V 4 bases, and 8 bases lay outside the gene matches. CDR3 sequence (DNA): TGTGCCAGCAGTTCGGGACAGGGGTTGATCCACGAGCAGTACTTC. Encoded protein: CASSSGQGLIHEQYF.

This chain uses TRBV27 with TRBJ2-7; D possibly corresponds to TRBD1 (6 bases). This CDR3 is 14 amino acids long. Germline values: CDR1 MNHEY, CDR2 SMNVEV (reference sequence). Trimming stripped 1 base from V and 4 bases from J, with 11 bases between. The CDR3 nucleotides are TGTGCCAGCAGTTTATACAGGGCGGGTTACGAGCAGTACTTC. Translation gives CASSLYRAGYEQYF.

The chain joins TRBV18 to TRBJ1-1; tentative D call: TRBD1 (5 bases). V was pared by 3 bases and J by 0 bases, with 11 bases between. Germline V CDR1 and CDR2: KGHSH, LQKENI. CDR3 length equals 15 residues. The CDR3 DNA reads as TGTGCCAGCTCACCGGGCGGACAAATGAACACTGAAGCTTTCTTT. It codes for CASSPGGQMNTEAFF. Full variable domain (outside the CDR3, taken from reference TRBV18 and TRBJ1-1): NAGVMQNPRHLVRRRGQEARLRCSPMKGHSHVYWYRQLPEEGLKFMVYLQKENIIDESGMPKERFSAEFPKEGPSILRIQQVVRGDSAAYFCASSPGGQMNTEAFFGQGTRLTVV.

The chain joins TRBV10-2 to TRBJ2-7; no firm D call. Per germline, CDR1 WSHSY and CDR2 SAAADI. The CDR3 spans 13 residues. V was cut by 3 bases and J by 0 bases, with 6 bases left in between. CDR3 DNA sequence: TGCGCCAGCAGTGACCCGAGCTCCTACGAGCAGTACTTC. Amino acids: CASSDPSSYEQYF.

The chain couples TRBV19 to TRBJ1-1, with a possible D match to TRBD1 (5 bases). V lost 6 bases and J lost 1, with 9 bases in between. Germline V gene data show CDR1 as LNHDA and CDR2 as SQIVND (reference sequence). The CDR3 runs 13 residues. The CDR3 sequence: CASSVTANTEAFF. The CDR3 nucleotides read TGTGCCAGTAGCGTGACAGCGAACACTGAAGCTTTCTTT.

This clone was detected only a few times. This chain connects TRBV20-1 to TRBJ2-2; D is uncertain. The CDR3 is 11 amino acids. V dropped 6 bases and J dropped 3 bases, with 5 bases sitting between them. Germline CDR1 and CDR2: DFQATT and SNEGSKA (reference sequence). Here the CDR3 DNA reads TGCAGTGCCCGGTACACCGGGGAGCTGTTTTTT. Protein product: CSARYTGELFF.

J is TRBJ2-1 and V is TRBV5-1; D is possibly TRBD2 (5 bases). This CDR3 has 16 amino acids. Germline V gene sequence: CDR1 SGHRS, CDR2 YFSETQ. V was shortened by 2 bases and J by 4 bases, with 16 bases between the two germline ends. DNA of the CDR3: TGCGCCAGCAGCTTTAATTTCGGGGTTGAATACAATGAGCAGTTCTTC. Translating gives CASSFNFGVEYNEQFF. Using reference TRBV5-1 and TRBJ2-1 for the parts outside the CDR3, the full variable domain is KAGVTQTPRYLIKTRGQQVTLSCSPISGHRSVSWYQQTPGQGLQFLFEYFSETQRNKGNFPGRFSGRQFSNSRSEMNVSTLELGDSALYLCASSFNFGVEYNEQFFGPGTRLTVL.

The DNA of the CDR3 is TGTGCCAGCACCGGACTCAGAGGCACCGGGGAGCTGTTTTTT. It codes for CASTGLRGTGELFF. This chain joins TRBV2 and TRBJ2-2, with D maybe TRBD2 (5 bases). V was trimmed by 7 bases and J by 4 bases, leaving 13 bases between them. The V gene's germline CDR1 is SNHLY and CDR2 FYNNEI. The CDR3 runs to 14 residues.

V gene TRBV7-9 combines with J gene TRBJ2-1, with 10 bases matching TRBD2. J was trimmed by 3 bases and V by 5 bases; bases with no gene match: 13. The CDR3 runs to 18 residues. Germline V gene lookup returns CDR1 SEHNR and CDR2 FQNEAQ (reference sequence). The CDR3 sequence: CASSEASGSGLIYNEQFF. The DNA of the CDR3 is TGTGCCAGCAGCGAGGCTAGCGGGAGTGGACTAATCTACAATGAGCAGTTCTTC.

This chain joins TRBV15 and TRBJ1-2, with 10 bases lining up with TRBD1. CDR3 length equals 15 residues. After removal of 1 base from V and 5 bases from J, the junction contained 4 bases not matched to a gene. The germline gives CDR1 LNHNV, CDR2 YYDKDF (reference sequence). The CDR3 DNA follows: TGTGCCACCAGCAGAGTGGGGACAGGGGCTTATGGCTACACCTTC. Its protein product is CATSRVGTGAYGYTF. Drawing the rest from reference TRBV15 and TRBJ1-2, the complete variable domain is DAMVIQNPRYQVTQFGKPVTLSCSQTLNHNVMYWYQQKSSQAPKLLFHYYDKDFNNEADTPDNFQSRRPNTSFCFLDIRSPGLGDTAMYLCATSRVGTGAYGYTFGSGTRLTVV.

V gene TRBV2 combines with J gene TRBJ1-2; the D gene is possibly TRBD1 (5 bases). CDR1 and CDR2 from the germline V gene are SNHLY and FYNNEI. This CDR3 has 15 amino acids. Trimming removed 7 bases at V and 5 bases at J, with 20 bases between. In DNA, the CDR3 is TGTGCCAGCACCCGGGCCGGACAACAGAAGTATGGCTACACCTTC. Translated, it gives CASTRAGQQKYGYTF.

The chain joins TRBV4-1 to TRBJ1-1; D remains ambiguous. Deletions cut 0 bases from V and 2 bases from J, with 13 bases between. The CDR3 is made up of 16 amino acids. Germline CDR1 is MGHRA and CDR2 is YSYEKL. CDR3 protein: CASSQDRHRENTEAFF. CDR3 sequence (DNA): TGCGCCAGCAGCCAAGATCGACACAGAGAAAACACTGAAGCTTTCTTT.

This clone was recorded once. The CDR3 reads CASSFLIGVQGYTF. The CDR3 DNA sequence: TGTGCCAGCAGCTTTCTTATAGGGGTTCAAGGCTACACCTTC. This chain joins TRBV7-2 and TRBJ1-2; TRBD1 might be the D (5 bases). The CDR3 extends over 14 amino acids. Germline CDR1 reads SGHTA; CDR2 reads FQGNSA. V lost 3 bases to trimming and J lost 8 bases, with 16 bases between them.

The J gene is TRBJ1-1, the V gene TRBV28; 11 bases match TRBD1. This CDR3 has 15 amino acids. CDR1 MDHEN and CDR2 SYDVKM come from the germline V gene. Losses at the gene ends were 2 bases for V and 4 bases for J; bases not matched to a gene: 3. CDR3 amino acids: CASSLGGTGGTEAFF. CDR3 DNA: TGTGCCAGCAGTTTAGGTGGGACAGGGGGCACTGAAGCTTTCTTT.

The rearrangement links TRBV6-4 to TRBJ2-5, with 7 positions matching TRBD2. The CDR3 has 13 residues. The germline gives CDR1 MRHNA, CDR2 SNTAGT. After removal of 3 bases from V and 4 bases from J, the junction contained 2 bases not matched to a gene. CDR3 in amino acids: CASSDLAGETQYF. The CDR3, as DNA: TGTGCCAGCAGTGATTTAGCGGGAGAGACCCAGTACTTC.

V is TRBV5-4 and J is TRBJ1-4; maybe TRBD1 (6 bases). There are 17 residues in the CDR3. Germline CDR1 and CDR2: SGHNT and YYREEE (reference sequence). Trimming took off 5 bases at V and 5 bases at J, with 22 bases between the two ends. Here the CDR3 reads CASSPGGAGGSNEKLFF. CDR3 sequence (DNA): TGTGCCAGCAGTCCCGGGGGGGCCGGAGGTTCAAATGAAAAACTGTTTTTT. Together with reference TRBV5-4 and TRBJ1-4, the CDR3 gives the full variable domain: ETGVTQSPTHLIKTRGQQVTLRCSSQSGHNTVSWYQQALGQGPQFIFQYYREEENGRGNFPPRFSGLQFPNYSSELNVNALELDDSALYLCASSPGGAGGSNEKLFFGSGTQLSVL.

This clone was seen only a few times. DNA of the CDR3: TGTGCCAGCAGCCTTTCCCAGGGGGTCGATCAGCCCCAGCATTTT. This translates into CASSLSQGVDQPQHF. The gene calls are TRBV21-1 and TRBJ1-5; the table calls TRBD1, which could not be checked here. TRBV21-1 is labeled a pseudogene. The CDR3 is made up of 15 amino acids.

The sample holds a few counts of this clone. V and J are TRBV7-9 and TRBJ1-2, with D unresolved. V was pared by 6 bases and J by 0 bases, with 8 bases between. This CDR3 region has 13 residues. In germline, CDR1 is SEHNR, CDR2 FQNEAQ (reference sequence). The CDR3 protein is CASSRETNYGYTF. The CDR3 DNA is TGTGCCAGCAGTCGGGAGACTAACTATGGCTACACCTTC. Together with reference TRBV7-9 and TRBJ1-2, the CDR3 gives the full variable domain: DTGVSQNPRHKITKRGQNVTFRCDPISEHNRLYWYRQTLGQGPEFLTYFQNEAQLEKSRLLSDRFSAERPKGSFSTLEIQRTEQGDSAMYLCASSRETNYGYTFGSGTRLTVV.

The chain uses TRBV19 and TRBJ2-2; TRBD2 matches at 9 bases. Unmatched junction bases numbered 4, after V lost 2 bases and J lost 0 bases. The length of the CDR3 is 17 residues. The germline V gene encodes CDR1 LNHDA and CDR2 SQIVND (reference sequence). CDR3 in DNA: TGTGCCAGTAGTATACTGGGACTAGCAACGAACACCGGGGAGCTGTTTTTT. Protein product: CASSILGLATNTGELFF.